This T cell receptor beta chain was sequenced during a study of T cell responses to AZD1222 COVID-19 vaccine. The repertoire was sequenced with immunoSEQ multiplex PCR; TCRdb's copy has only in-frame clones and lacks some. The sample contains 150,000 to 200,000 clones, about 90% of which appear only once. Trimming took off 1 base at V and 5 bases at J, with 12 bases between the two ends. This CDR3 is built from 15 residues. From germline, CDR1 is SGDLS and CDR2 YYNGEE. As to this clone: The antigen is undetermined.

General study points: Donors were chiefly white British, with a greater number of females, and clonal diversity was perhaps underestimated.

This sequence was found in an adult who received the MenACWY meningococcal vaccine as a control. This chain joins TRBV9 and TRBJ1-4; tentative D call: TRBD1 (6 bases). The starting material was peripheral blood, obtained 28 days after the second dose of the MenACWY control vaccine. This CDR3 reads CASSVNWGLNEKLFF. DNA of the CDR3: TGTGCCAGCAGCGTAAATTGGGGGCTGAATGAAAAACTGTTTTTT.